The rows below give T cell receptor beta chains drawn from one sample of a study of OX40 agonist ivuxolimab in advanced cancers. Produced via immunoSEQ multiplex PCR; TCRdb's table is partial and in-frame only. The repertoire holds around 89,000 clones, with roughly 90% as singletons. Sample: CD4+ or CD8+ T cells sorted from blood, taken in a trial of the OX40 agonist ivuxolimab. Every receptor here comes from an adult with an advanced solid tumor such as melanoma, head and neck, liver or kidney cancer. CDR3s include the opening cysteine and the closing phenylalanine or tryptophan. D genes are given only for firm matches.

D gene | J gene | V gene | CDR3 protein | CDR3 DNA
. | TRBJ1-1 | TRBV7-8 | CASSLVLDTEAFF | TGTGCCAGCAGCTTAGTCCTGGACACTGAAGCTTTCTTT
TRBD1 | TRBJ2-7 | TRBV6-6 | CASGPGQPYEQYF | TGTGCCAGCGGCCCGGGACAGCCCTACGAGCAGTACTTC
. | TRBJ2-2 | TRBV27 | CASSLESFGTGELFF | TGTGCCAGCAGTTTAGAATCGTTCGGCACCGGGGAGCTGTTTTTT
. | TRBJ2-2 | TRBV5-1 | CASLRNGLDTGELFF | TGCGCCAGCCTTAGGAACGGTCTGGACACCGGGGAGCTGTTTTTT
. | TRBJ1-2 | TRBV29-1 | CRPARGIGIFYGYTF | TGCAGGCCAGCCCGGGGGATAGGGATATTCTATGGCTACACCTTC
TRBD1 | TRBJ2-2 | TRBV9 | CASSLHGTGNTGELFF | TGTGCCAGCAGCCTCCACGGGACAGGGAACACCGGGGAGCTGTTTTTT
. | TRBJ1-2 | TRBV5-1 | CASSLSDPSNYGYTF | TGCGCCAGCAGCTTGAGTGACCCTTCTAACTATGGCTACACCTTC
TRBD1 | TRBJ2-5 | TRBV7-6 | CASSLHRGVQETQYF | TGTGCCAGCAGCTTACACAGGGGCGTACAAGAGACCCAGTACTTC
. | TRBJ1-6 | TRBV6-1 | CASSDQSNSPLHF | TGTGCCAGCAGTGATCAGAGTAATTCACCCCTCCACTTT
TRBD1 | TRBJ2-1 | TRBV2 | CASSEIRTGGAYNEQFF | TGTGCCAGCAGTGAAATTCGGACAGGGGGCGCTTACAATGAGCAGTTCTTC